The T cell receptor (beta chain) under discussion was sequenced for a study of shared clonotypes between healthy human individuals. Researchers divided each subset's genomic DNA evenly across several immunoSEQ plates. This table comes from immunoSEQ multiplex PCR, and its TCRdb copy is limited to in-frame clones, with some not included. This table holds some 2,000,000 clones, roughly 94% found once. It was CD45RO-negative cells, positively selected for CCR7, that made up naive CD8 cells, with terminally differentiated effector memory CD45RA+ cells excluded. The sequence was collected from a man between 18 and 29 years old in good health. Sequenced: naive CD8+ T cells sorted from blood.

Written as DNA, the CDR3 is TGTGCCAGCAGTTACTCGACAATCGGAGGAAATGAGCAGTTCTTC. Translation gives CASSYSTIGGNEQFF. The rearrangement uses TRBV6-5 and TRBJ2-1, with D tentatively TRBD2 (5 bases). This CDR3 is 15 amino acids long. Germline V lookup: CDR1 MNHEY, CDR2 SVGAGI. Trimming stripped 0 bases from V and 7 bases from J, with 13 bases between.